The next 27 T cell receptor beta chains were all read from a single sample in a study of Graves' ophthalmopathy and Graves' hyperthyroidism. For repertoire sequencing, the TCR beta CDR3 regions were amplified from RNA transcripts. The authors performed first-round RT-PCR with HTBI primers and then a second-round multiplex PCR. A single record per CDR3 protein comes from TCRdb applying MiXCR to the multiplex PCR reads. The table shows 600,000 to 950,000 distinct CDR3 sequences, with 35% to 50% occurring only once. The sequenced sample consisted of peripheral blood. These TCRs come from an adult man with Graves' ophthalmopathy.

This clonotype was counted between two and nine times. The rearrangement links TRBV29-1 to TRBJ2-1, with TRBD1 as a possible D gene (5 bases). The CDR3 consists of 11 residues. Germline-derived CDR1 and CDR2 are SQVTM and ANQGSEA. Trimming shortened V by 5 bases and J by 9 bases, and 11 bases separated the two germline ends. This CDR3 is CSVMQQVEQFF. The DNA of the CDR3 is TGCAGCGTTATGCAACAGGTTGAGCAGTTCTTC.

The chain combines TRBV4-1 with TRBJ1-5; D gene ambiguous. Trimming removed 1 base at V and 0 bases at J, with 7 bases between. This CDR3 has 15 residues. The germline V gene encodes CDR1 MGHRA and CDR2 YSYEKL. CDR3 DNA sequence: TGCGCCAGCAGCCAAGGTGGTTATAGCAATCAGCCCCAGCATTTT. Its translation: CASSQGGYSNQPQHF.

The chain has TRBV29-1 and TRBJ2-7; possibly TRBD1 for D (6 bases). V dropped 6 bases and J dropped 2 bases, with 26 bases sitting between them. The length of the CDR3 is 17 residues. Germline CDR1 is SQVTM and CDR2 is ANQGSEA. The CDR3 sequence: CSVARTDGVLEAYEQYF. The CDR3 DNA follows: TGCAGCGTAGCCAGGACAGACGGAGTTCTCGAGGCCTACGAGCAGTACTTC.

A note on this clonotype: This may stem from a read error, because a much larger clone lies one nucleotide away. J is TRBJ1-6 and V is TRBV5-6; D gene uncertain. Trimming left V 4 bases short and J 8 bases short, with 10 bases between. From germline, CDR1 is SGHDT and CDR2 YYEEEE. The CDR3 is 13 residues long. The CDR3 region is CASSKLVDSPLHF. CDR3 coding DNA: TGTGCCAGCAGCAAGCTGGTGGATTCACCCCTCCACTTT.

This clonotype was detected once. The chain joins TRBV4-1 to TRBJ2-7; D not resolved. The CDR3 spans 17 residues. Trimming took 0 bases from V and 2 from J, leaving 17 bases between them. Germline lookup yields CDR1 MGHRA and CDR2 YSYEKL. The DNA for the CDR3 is TGCGCCAGCAGCCAAGAAAACCGGGCCCTTAGGCCCTACGAGCAGTACTTC. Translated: CASSQENRALRPYEQYF.

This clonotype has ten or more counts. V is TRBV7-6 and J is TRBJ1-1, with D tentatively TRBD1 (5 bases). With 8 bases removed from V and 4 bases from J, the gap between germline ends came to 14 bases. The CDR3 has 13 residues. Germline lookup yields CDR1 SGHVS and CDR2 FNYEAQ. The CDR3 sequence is CASSEGDSTEAFF. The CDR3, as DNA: TGTGCCAGCTCGGAGGGAGACAGCACTGAAGCTTTCTTT.

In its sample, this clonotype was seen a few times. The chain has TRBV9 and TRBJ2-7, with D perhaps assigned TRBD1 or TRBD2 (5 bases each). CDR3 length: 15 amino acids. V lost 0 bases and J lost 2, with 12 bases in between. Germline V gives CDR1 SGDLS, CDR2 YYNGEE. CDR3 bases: TGTGCCAGCAGCGTAGTTGGGGACGGAACCTACGAGCAGTACTTC. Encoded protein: CASSVVGDGTYEQYF.

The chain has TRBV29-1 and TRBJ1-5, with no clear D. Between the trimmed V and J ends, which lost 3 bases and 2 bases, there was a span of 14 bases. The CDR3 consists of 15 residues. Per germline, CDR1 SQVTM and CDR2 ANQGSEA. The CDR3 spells CSVDLYGGGNQPQHF. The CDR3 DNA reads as TGCAGCGTTGATCTGTATGGCGGCGGCAATCAGCCCCAGCATTTT.

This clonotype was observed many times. CDR3 in DNA: TGCAGCGCCGAGGGGAATGAAAAACTGTTTTTT. Protein: CSAEGNEKLFF. V is TRBV29-1 and J is TRBJ1-4; D is possibly TRBD1 (5 bases). This CDR3 comprises 11 residues. Germline CDR1 and CDR2: SQVTM and ANQGSEA. V lost 7 bases and J lost 5, with 8 bases in between.

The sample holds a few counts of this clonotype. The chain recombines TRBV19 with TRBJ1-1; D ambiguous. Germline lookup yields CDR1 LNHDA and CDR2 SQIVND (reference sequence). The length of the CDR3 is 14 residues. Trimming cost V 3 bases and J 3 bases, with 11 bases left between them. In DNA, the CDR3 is TGTGCCAGTAGTATCCGCGTTGGTGACACTGAAGCTTTCTTT. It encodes CASSIRVGDTEAFF.

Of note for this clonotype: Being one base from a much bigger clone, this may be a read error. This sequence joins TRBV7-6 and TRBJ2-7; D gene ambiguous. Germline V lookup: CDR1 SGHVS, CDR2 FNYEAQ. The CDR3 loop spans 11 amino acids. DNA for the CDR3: TGTTCCAGCAGCTTAGGACGCGAGCAGTACTTC. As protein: CSSSLGREQYF.

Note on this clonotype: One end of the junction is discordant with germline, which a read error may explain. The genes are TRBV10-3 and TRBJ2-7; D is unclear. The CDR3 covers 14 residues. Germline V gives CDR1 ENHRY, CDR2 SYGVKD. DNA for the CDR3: TGTGCCAGCAGTCTCAGACGGGCAGGCGGCGAGCAGTACTTC. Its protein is CASSLRRAGGEQYF.

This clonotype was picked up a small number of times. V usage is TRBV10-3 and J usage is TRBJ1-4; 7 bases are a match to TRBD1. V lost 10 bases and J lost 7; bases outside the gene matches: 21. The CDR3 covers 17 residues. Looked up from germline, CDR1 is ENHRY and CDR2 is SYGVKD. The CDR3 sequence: CATRTGRSGALSEKLFF. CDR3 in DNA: TGTGCCACGAGGACAGGACGCTCGGGGGCCCTAAGTGAAAAACTGTTTTTT.

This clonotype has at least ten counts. In DNA, the CDR3 is TGTGCCAGCAATAAGGACGGAGATGAAAAACTGTTTTTT. Its protein product is CASNKDGDEKLFF. V is TRBV25-1 and J is TRBJ1-4; D not resolved. CDR3 length: 13 residues. The V end lost 7 bases, the J end lost 6 bases, and 12 bases lay between the germline ends. CDR1 and CDR2 from the germline V gene are MGHDK and SYGVNS.

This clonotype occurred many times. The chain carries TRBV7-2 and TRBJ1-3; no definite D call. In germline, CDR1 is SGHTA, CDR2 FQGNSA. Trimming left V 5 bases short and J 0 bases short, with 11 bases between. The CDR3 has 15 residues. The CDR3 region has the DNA TGTGCCAGCAGCCTGGACGGGAGCTCTGGAAACACCATATATTTT. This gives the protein CASSLDGSSGNTIYF.

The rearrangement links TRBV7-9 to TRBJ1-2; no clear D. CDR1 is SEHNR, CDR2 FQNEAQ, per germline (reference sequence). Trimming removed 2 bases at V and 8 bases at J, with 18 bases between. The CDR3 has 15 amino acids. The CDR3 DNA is TGTGCCAGCAGCTTACGAAGACTACTCGAAGGCGGCTACACCTTC. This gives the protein CASSLRRLLEGGYTF.

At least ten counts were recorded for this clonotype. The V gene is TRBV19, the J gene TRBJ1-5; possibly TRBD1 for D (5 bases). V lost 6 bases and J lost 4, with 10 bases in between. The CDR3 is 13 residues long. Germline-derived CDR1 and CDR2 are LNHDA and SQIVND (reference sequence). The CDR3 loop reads CASRETANQPQHF. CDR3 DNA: TGTGCCAGTAGGGAGACAGCTAATCAGCCCCAGCATTTT.

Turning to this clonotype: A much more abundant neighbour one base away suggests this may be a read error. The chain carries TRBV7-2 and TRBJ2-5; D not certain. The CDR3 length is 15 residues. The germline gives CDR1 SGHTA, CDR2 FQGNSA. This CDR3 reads CASSLAGFAQETQHF. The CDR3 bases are TGTGCCAGCAGCTTAGCGGGGTTCGCCCAAGAGACCCAGCACTTC.

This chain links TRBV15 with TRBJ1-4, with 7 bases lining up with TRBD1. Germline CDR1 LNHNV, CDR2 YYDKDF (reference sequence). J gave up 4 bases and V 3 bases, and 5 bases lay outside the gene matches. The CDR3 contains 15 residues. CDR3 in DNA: TGTGCCACCAGCAGCTCCCGGGACAGTAATGAAAAACTGTTTTTT. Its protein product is CATSSSRDSNEKLFF.

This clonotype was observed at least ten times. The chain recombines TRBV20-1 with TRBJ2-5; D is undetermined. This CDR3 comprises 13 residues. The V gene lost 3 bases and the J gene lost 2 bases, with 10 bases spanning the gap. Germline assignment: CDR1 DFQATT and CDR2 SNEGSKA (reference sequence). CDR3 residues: CSASTFAQETQYF. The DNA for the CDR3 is TGCAGTGCTAGTACTTTCGCACAAGAGACCCAGTACTTC.

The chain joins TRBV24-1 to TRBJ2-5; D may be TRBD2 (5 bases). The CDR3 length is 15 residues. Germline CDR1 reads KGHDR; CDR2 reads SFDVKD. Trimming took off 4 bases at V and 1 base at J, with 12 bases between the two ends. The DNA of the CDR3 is TGTGCCACCAGTGAACCTACTAGGACCCAAGAGACCCAGTACTTC. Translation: CATSEPTRTQETQYF.

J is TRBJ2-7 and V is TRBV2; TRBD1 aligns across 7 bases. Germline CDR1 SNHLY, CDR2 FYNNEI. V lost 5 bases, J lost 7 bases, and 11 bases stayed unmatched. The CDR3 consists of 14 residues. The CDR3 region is CASSLRGHSGEQYF. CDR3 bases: TGTGCCAGCAGTTTGAGGGGGCATTCGGGAGAGCAGTACTTC.

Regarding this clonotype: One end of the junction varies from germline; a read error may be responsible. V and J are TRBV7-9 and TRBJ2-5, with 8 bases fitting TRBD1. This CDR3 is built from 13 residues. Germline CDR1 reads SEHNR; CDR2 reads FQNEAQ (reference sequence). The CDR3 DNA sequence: TGTGCCAGCAGCTCAGGGGGCCGAGAGACCCGGTACTTC. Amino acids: CASSSGGRETRYF.

CDR3 coding DNA: TGTGCCAGTATGGAACAACACCGGGACAGGGCAACCAGGGAGCTGTTTTTT. Translating it yields CASMEQHRDRATRELFF. The genes are TRBV19 and TRBJ2-2; 9 positions match TRBD1. Germline V gene data show CDR1 as LNHDA and CDR2 as SQIVND (reference sequence). The V segment lost 7 bases and the J segment 9 bases; nucleotides outside the gene matches: 18. This CDR3 region has 17 residues.

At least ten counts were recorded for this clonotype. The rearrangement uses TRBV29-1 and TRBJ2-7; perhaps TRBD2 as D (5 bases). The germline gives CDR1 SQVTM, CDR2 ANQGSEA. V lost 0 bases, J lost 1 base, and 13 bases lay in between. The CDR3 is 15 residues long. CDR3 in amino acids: CSVEEMRDGSYEQYF. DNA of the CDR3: TGCAGCGTTGAAGAAATGAGGGATGGATCCTACGAGCAGTACTTC.

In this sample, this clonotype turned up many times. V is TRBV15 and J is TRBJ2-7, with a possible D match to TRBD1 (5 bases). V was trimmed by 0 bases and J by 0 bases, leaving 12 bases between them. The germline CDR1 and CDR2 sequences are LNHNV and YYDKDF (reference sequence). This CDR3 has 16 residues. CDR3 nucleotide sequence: TGTGCCACCAGCAGAGATGGGGCTCCGCGCTCCTACGAGCAGTACTTC. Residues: CATSRDGAPRSYEQYF.

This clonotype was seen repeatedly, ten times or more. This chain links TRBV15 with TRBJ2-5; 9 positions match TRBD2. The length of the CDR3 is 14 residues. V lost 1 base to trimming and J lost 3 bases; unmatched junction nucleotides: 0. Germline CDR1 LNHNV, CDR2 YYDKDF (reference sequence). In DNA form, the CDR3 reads TGTGCCACCAGCAGAGGACTAGCGGAAGAGACCCAGTACTTC. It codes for CATSRGLAEETQYF. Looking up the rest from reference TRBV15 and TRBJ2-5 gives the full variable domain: DAMVIQNPRYQVTQFGKPVTLSCSQTLNHNVMYWYQQKSSQAPKLLFHYYDKDFNNEADTPDNFQSRRPNTSFCFLDIRSPGLGDTAMYLCATSRGLAEETQYFGPGTRLLVL.